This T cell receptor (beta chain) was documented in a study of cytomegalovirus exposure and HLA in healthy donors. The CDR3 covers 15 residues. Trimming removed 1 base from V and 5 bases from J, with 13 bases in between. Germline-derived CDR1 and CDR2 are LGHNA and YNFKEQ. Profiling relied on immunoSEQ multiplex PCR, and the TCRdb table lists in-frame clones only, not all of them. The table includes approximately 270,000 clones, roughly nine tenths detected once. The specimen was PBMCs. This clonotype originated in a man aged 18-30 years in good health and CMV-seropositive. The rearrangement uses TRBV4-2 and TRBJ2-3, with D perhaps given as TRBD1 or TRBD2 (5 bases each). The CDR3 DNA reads TGTGCCAGCAGCCAAGTGGGACCCCGAGGAGATACGCAGTATTTT. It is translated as CASSQVGPRGDTQYF.